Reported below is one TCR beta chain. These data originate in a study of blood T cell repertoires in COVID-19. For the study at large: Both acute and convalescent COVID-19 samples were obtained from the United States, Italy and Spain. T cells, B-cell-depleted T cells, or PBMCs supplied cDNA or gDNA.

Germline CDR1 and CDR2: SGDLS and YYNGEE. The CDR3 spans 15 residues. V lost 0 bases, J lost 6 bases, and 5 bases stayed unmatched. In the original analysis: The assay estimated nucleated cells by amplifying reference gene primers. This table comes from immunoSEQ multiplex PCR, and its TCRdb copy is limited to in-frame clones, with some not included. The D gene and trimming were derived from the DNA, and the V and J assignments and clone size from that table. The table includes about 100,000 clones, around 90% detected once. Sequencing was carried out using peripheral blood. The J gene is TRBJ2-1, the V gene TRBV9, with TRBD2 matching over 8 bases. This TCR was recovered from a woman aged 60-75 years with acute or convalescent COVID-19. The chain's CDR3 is CASSVEAGVPNEQFF. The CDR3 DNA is TGTGCCAGCAGCGTAGAAGCGGGAGTCCCCAATGAGCAGTTCTTC.